This T cell receptor (beta chain) derives from a study of early T cells in non-severe SARS-CoV-2 infection. At the level of the study: Bulk RNA from unsorted whole blood was sequenced; chains were unpaired. Study observations and caveats: VDJdb matching, biased toward anti-spike CD8 responses, missed private and CD4 specificities.

About this clonotype: Its cognate antigen is unknown.

After removal of 5 bases from V and 3 bases from J, the junction contained 3 bases not matched to a gene. CDR1 is SGHAT and CDR2 is FQNNGV in the germline V gene. This CDR3 region has 14 residues. TCRdb used MiXCR to reprocess the 5' RACE reads, holding one entry per CDR3 protein. This table holds approximately 70,000 distinct CDR3 sequences, roughly a tenth found once. The receptor's source is an adult who was a healthcare worker with PCR-confirmed SARS-CoV-2 infection or an uninfected control (not recorded which). V gene TRBV11-2 combines with J gene TRBJ2-3, with TRBD1 matching over 9 bases. Here the sequenced sample was whole blood, taken at baseline. The CDR3 coding sequence is TGTGCCAGCAGCATTGACAGGGGGACAGATACGCAGTATTTT. It codes for CASSIDRGTDTQYF.